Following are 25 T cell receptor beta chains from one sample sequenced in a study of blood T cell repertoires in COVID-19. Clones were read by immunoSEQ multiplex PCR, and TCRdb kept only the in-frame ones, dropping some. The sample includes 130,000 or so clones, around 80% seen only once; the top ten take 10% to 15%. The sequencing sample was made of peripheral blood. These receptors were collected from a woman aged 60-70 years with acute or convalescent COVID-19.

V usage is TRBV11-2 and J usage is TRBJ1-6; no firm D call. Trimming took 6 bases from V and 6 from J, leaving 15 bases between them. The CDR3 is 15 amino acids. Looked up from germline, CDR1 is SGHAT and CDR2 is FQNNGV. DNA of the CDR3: TGTGCCAGCAGTACCATGGGCAGTCGTAATTCACCCCTCCACTTT. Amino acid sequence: CASSTMGSRNSPLHF.

The CDR3 DNA follows: TGTGCCAGCAGCTCCCTCAGGGCGAACGATTTTCTGCCAGGAAACACCATATATTTT. Translation gives CASSSLRANDFLPGNTIYF. V and J are TRBV7-2 and TRBJ1-3; D might be TRBD1 (5 bases). The CDR3 extends over 19 amino acids. Germline assignment: CDR1 SGHTA and CDR2 FQGNSA. V dropped 4 bases and J dropped 4 bases, with 26 bases sitting between them. The entire variable domain, with the rest obtained from reference TRBV7-2 and TRBJ1-3, is as follows: GAGVSQSPSNKVTEKGKDVELRCDPISGHTALYWYRQSLGQGLEFLIYFQGNSAPDKSGLPSDRFSAERTGGSVSTLTIQRTQQEDSAVYLCASSSLRANDFLPGNTIYFGEGSWLTVV.

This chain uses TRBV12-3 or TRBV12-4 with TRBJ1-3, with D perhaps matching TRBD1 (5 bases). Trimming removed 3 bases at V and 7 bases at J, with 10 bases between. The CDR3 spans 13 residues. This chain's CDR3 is CASSFGGGNTIYF. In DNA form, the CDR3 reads TGTGCCAGCAGTTTTGGGGGGGGGAACACCATATATTTT.

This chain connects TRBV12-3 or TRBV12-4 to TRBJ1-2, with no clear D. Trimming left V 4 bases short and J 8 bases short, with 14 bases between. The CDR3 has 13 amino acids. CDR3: CASSSSDLEGYTF. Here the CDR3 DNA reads TGTGCCAGCAGTTCGTCTGACCTGGAGGGCTACACCTTC.

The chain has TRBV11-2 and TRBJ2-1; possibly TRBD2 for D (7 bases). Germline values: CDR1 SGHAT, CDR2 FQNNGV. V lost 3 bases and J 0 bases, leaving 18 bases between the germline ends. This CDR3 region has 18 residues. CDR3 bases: TGTGCCAGCAGCTTTCGTGCTGCGGGGGCTAGCTCCTACAATGAGCAGTTCTTC. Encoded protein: CASSFRAAGASSYNEQFF. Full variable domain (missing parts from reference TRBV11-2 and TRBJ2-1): EAGVAQSPRYKIIEKRQSVAFWCNPISGHATLYWYQQILGQGPKLLIQFQNNGVVDDSQLPKDRFSAERLKGVDSTLKIQPAKLEDSAVYLCASSFRAAGASSYNEQFFGPGTRLTVL.

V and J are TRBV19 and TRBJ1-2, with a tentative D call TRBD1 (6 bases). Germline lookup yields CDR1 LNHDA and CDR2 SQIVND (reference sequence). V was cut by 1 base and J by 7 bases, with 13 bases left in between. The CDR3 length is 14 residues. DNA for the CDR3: TGTGCCAGTAGTATAGTGGGGGCTAGAAGTGGCTACACCTTC. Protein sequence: CASSIVGARSGYTF.

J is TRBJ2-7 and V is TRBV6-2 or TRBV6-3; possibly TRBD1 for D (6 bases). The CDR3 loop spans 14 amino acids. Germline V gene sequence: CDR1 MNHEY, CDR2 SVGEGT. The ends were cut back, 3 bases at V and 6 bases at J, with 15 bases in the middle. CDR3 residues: CASSYAGAPREQYV. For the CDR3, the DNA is TGTGCCAGCAGTTATGCAGGGGCCCCCCGCGAGCAGTACGTC.

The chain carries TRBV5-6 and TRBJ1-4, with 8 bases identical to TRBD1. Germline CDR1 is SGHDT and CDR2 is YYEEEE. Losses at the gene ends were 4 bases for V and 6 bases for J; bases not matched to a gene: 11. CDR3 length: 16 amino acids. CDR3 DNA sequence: TGTGCCAGCAGCCCCTGGAGCAGGGGGCGGTATGAAAAACTGTTTTTT. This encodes CASSPWSRGRYEKLFF.

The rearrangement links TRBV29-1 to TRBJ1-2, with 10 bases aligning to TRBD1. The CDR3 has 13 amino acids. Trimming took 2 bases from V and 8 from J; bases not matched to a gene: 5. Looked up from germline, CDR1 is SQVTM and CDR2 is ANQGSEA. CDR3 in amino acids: CSVEYDRGLGYTF. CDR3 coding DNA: TGCAGCGTTGAATACGACAGGGGGCTCGGCTACACCTTC.

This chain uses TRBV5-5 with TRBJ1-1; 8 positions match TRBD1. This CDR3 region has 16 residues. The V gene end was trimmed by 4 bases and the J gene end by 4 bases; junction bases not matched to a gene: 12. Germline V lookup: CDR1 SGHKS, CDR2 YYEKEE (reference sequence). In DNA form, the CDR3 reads TGTGCCAGCAGCCTCGGGGGGCAGGGGGCCGGCACTGAAGCTTTCTTT. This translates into CASSLGGQGAGTEAFF.

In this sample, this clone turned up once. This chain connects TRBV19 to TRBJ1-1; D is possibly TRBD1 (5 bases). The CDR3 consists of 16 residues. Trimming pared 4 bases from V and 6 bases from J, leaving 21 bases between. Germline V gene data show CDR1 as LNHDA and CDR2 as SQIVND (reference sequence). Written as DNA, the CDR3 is TGTGCCAGTAGTACCCCTCTCAGGACCCGGGGGGCTGAAGCTTTCTTT. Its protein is CASSTPLRTRGAEAFF.

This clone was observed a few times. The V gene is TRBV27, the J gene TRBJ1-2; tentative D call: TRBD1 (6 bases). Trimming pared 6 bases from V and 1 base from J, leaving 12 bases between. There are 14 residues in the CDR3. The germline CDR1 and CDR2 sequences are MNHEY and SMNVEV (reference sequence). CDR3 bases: TGTGCCAGCAGCCCTCTGGACAGTAACTATGGCTACACCTTC. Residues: CASSPLDSNYGYTF.

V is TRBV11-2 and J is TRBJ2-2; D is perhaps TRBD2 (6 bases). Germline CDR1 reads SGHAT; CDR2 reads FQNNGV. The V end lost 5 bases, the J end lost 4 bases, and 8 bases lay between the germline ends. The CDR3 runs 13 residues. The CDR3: CASSPGSTGELFF. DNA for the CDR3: TGTGCCAGCAGCCCCGGGAGCACCGGGGAGCTGTTTTTT.

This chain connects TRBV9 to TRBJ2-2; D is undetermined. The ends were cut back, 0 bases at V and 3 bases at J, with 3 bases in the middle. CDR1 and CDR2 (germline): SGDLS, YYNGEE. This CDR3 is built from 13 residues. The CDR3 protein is CASSVADTGELFF. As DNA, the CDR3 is TGTGCCAGCAGCGTAGCGGACACCGGGGAGCTGTTTTTT.

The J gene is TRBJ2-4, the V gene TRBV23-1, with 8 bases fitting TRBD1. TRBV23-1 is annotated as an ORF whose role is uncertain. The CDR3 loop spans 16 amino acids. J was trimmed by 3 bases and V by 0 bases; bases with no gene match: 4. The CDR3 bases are TGCGCCAGCAGTCAATCGATAGGACAGGGCAAAAACATTCAGTACTTC. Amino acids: CASSQSIGQGKNIQYF.

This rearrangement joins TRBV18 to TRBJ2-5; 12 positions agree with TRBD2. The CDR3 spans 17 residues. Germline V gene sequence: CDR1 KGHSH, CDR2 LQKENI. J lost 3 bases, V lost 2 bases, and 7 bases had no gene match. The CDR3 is CASSPFRTSGDKETQYF. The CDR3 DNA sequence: TGTGCCAGCTCACCATTCCGGACTAGCGGGGATAAAGAGACCCAGTACTTC.

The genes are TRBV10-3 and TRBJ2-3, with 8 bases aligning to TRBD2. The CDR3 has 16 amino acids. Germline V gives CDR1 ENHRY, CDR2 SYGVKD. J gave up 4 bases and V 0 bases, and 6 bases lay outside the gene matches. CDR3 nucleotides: TGTGCCATCAGTGAGTCGGGGCGGGGGGTCGCAGATACGCAGTATTTT. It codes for CAISESGRGVADTQYF.

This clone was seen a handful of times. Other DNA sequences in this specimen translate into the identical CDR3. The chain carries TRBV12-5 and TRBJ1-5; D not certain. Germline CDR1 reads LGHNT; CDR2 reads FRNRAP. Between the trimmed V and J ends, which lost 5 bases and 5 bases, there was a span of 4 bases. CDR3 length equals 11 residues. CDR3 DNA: TGTGCTAGTGGTCCCTATCAGCCCCAGCATTTT. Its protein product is CASGPYQPQHF.

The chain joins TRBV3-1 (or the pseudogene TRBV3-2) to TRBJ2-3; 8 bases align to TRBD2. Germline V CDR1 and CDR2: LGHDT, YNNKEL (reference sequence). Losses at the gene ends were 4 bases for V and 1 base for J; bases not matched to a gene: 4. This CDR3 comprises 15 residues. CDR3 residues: CASSRSGAGTDTQYF. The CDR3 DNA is TGTGCCAGCAGCCGTAGCGGGGCCGGCACAGATACGCAGTATTTT.

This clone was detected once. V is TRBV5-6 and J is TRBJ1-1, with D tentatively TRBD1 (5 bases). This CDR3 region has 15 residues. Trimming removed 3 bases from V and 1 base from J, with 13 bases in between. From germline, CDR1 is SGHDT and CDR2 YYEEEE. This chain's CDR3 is CASSSRGAPNTEAFF. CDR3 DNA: TGTGCCAGCAGCTCCCGTGGGGCTCCGAACACTGAAGCTTTCTTT.

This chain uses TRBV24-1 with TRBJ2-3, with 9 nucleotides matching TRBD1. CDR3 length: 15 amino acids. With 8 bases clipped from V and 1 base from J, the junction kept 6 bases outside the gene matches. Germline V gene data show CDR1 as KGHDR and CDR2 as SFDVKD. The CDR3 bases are TGTGCCACCATGGAGACAGGGGGGGGCACAGATACGCAGTATTTT. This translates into CATMETGGGTDTQYF.

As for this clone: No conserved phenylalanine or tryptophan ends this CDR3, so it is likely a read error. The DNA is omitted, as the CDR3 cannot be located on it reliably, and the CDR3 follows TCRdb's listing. CDR3 region: CASSLRRMDDMI. The chain uses TRBV5-6 and TRBJ2-7; TRBD1 is the table's D call and was not checked against the DNA. Per the germline V gene, CDR1 is SGHDT and CDR2 is YYEEEE. A total of 12 residues make up the CDR3, ends included.

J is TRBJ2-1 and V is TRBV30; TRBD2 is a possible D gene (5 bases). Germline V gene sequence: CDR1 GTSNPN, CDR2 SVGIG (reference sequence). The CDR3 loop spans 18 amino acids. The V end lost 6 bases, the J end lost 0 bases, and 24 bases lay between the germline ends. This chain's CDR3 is CACHFIGVAPLSYNEQFF. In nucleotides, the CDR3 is TGTGCCTGTCATTTCATCGGGGTGGCTCCCCTCTCCTACAATGAGCAGTTCTTC.

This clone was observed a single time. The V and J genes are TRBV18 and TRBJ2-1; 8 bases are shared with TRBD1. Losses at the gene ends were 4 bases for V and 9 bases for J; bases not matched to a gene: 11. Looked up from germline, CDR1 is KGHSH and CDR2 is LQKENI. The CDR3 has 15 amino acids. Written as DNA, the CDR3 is TGTGCCAGCTCACTTAGGACAGGGAGCAATGGTGAGCAGTTCTTC. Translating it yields CASSLRTGSNGEQFF.

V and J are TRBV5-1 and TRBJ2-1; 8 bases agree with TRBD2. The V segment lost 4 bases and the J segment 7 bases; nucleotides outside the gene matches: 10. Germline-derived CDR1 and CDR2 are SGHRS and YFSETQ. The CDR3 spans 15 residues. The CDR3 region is CASSPEGLEVNEQFF. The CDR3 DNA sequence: TGCGCCAGCAGCCCGGAGGGACTAGAGGTGAATGAGCAGTTCTTC.